Below, one TCR beta chain is given with its context. Deletions cut 5 bases from V and 1 base from J, with 9 bases between. CDR3 size: 13 residues. Germline CDR1 is SGHRS and CDR2 is YFSETQ. The data are from a study of T cells after yellow fever vaccination. TCRdb re-analysed the 5' RACE reads in MiXCR, keeping a single row per CDR3 protein. This table holds fewer than 450,000 distinct CDR3 sequences, roughly 8.6% found once. J is TRBJ1-1 and V is TRBV5-1, with D unresolved. This TCR was recovered from a man between 18 and 35 years old who received the YFV17D yellow fever vaccine. Here the sequenced sample was PBMCs, taken about 49 days after the first yellow fever vaccination. The CDR3 DNA is TGCGCCAGCAGGGACGGCGAGAACACTGAAGCTTTCTTT. Amino acid sequence: CASRDGENTEAFF.